The 5 T cell receptor beta chains in this list originate from one sample, sequenced in a study of blood T cells in healthy people across ages. Alongside a J-beta primer mix, a sample-barcoded 5' primer served in a second PCR lasting 7 to 11 cycles. TCRdb itself ran the 5' RACE reads through MiXCR, one entry per CDR3 protein. The sample has about 1.8 million distinct CDR3 sequences; around half are singletons. The sample comprised blood. All receptors derive from a woman in her thirties or forties in good health.

Only a few counts were recorded for this clonotype. The V and J genes are TRBV4-3 and TRBJ1-2; unclear D gene. V was pared by 3 bases and J by 6 bases, with 14 bases between. Germline V gene lookup returns CDR1 LGHNA and CDR2 YSLEER. The CDR3 is made up of 14 amino acids. Here the CDR3 DNA reads TGCGCCAGCAGCCATGTGATGGGTGGCGATGGCTACACCTTC. It codes for CASSHVMGGDGYTF.

As DNA, the CDR3 is TGTGCCAGCAGCTTACCGAACGGGGACCCGCGGGGCGAGCAGTTCTTC. Protein sequence: CASSLPNGDPRGEQFF. The chain employs TRBV7-9 and TRBJ2-7, with a possible D match to TRBD2 (6 bases). The J call may be faulty, since TRBJ2-1 better matches the DNA end. The CDR3 extends over 16 amino acids. Germline CDR1 and CDR2: SEHNR and FQNEAQ (reference sequence).

The CDR3 loop reads CASSRVTTTQETQYF. CDR3 sequence (DNA): TGCGCCAGCAGCCGTGTTACGACGACTCAAGAGACCCAGTACTTC. J is TRBJ2-5 and V is TRBV5-1; D uncertain. This CDR3 is 15 amino acids long. Germline loops: CDR1 SGHRS, CDR2 YFSETQ. Trimming cost V 4 bases and J 2 bases, with 15 bases left between them.

This clonotype was counted only a few times. One end of the junction fails to match germline, which may point to a read error. This chain uses TRBV20-1 with TRBJ2-7, with no clear D. The J call may be in error: the DNA end matches TRBJ2-5 better. This CDR3 contains 11 residues. The V gene's germline CDR1 is DFQATT and CDR2 SNEGSKA (reference sequence). The CDR3 nucleotides are TGCAGTGCTAGGGGCCAAAAGACCCAGTACTTC. As protein: CSARGQKTQYF.

The genes are TRBV7-3 and TRBJ2-3, with a tentative D call TRBD2 (6 bases). Trimming took off 6 bases at V and 5 bases at J, with 18 bases between the two ends. CDR3 size: 15 residues. Per the germline V gene, CDR1 is SGHTA and CDR2 is FQGTGA. The CDR3 loop reads CASRRAGGGKDTQYF. DNA of the CDR3: TGTGCCAGCAGACGAGCGGGCGGAGGGAAAGATACGCAGTATTTT.